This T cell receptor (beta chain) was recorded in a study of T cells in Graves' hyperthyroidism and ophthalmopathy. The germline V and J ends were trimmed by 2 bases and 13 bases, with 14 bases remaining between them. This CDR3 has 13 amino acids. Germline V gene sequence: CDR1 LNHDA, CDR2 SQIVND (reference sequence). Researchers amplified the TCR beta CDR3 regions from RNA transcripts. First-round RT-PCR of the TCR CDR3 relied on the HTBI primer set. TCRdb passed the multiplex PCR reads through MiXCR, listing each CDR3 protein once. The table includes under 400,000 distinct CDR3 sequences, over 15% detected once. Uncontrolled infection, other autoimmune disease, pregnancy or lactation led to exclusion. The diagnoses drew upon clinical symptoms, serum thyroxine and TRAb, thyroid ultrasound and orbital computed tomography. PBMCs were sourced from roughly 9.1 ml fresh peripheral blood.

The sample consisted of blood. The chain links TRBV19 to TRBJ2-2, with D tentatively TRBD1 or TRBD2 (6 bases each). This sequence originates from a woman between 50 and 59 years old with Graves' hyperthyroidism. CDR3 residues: CASSILGGPRLFF. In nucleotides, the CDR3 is TGTGCCAGTAGTATACTCGGGGGCCCGAGGCTGTTTTTT. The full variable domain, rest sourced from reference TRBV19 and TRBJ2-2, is DGGITQSPKYLFRKEGQNVTLSCEQNLNHDAMYWYRQDPGQGLRLIYYSQIVNDFQKGDIAEGYSVSREKKESFPLTVTSAQKNPTAFYLCASSILGGPRLFFGEGSRLTVL.